The rows below give T cell receptor beta chains drawn from one sample of a study of T-cell reconstitution after alpha-beta-depleted transplantation in children. MiXCR, applied by TCRdb to the PCR reads, yields one record per CDR3 protein. The sample lists 200,000 to 250,000 distinct CDR3 sequences; 11% were seen once. This material consisted of PBMCs, taken before TCRalphabeta/CD19-depleted stem cell transplant. These receptors were obtained from a child in the first two years of life with acute myeloid leukemia, due to receive a stem cell transplant. CDR3s include the opening cysteine and the closing phenylalanine or tryptophan. Each record gives: clone size, D gene, V gene, J gene, CDR3 protein, CDR3 DNA. The D gene is left open where the match is weak. Some rows mark clone size as missing; the rest say once, few, many or name a class of expanded clone.

>many|.|TRBV24-1|TRBJ2-1
CATSPREYVYDEQFF
TGTGCCACCAGCCCCCGGGAGTATGTATACGATGAGCAGTTCTTC
>many|.|TRBV19|TRBJ1-1
CASSIKQGSAEAFF
TGTGCCAGTAGTATAAAGCAGGGTAGCGCTGAAGCTTTCTTT
>many|TRBD2|TRBV7-2|TRBJ2-1
CASSSLGAGVGNEQFF
TGTGCCAGCAGCTCCCTGGGAGCGGGAGTGGGTAATGAGCAGTTCTTC
>many|.|TRBV7-2|TRBJ2-7
CASSVGGTHTYEQYF
TGTGCCAGCAGCGTAGGGGGGACTCATACCTACGAGCAGTACTTC
>many|.|TRBV9|TRBJ2-2
CASSVGLVTGELFF
TGTGCCAGCAGCGTAGGGCTAGTAACCGGGGAGCTGTTTTTT
>many|.|TRBV5-1|TRBJ2-3
CASSLRIGADDTQYF
TGCGCCAGCAGCTTGCGGATCGGGGCGGATGATACGCAGTATTTT
>many|.|TRBV21-1|TRBJ2-4
CASSKAEGGRGLGKNIQYF
TGTGCCAGCAGCAAAGCGGAGGGTGGGCGGGGTCTAGGCAAAAACATTCAGTACTTC
>many|.|TRBV7-9|TRBJ2-1
CASRLLEGDYGNEQFF
TGTGCCAGCAGATTACTGGAGGGAGACTACGGCAATGAGCAGTTCTTC
>many|.|TRBV5-1|TRBJ2-1
CASSLEEYEQFF
TGCGCCAGCAGCTTGGAAGAGTATGAGCAGTTCTTC
>few|.|TRBV18|TRBJ2-5
CASSPGVSETQYF
TGTGCCAGCTCACCAGGGGTTTCGGAGACCCAGTACTTC
>many|.|TRBV7-2|TRBJ1-3
CASSPWSAGNTIYF
TGTGCCAGCAGCCCTTGGTCAGCTGGAAACACCATATATTTT
>.|.|TRBV10-1|TRBJ2-2
CASSEPGSVTGELFF
TGCGCCAGCAGTGAACCCGGGAGCGTCACCGGGGAGCTGTTTTTT
>few|.|TRBV6-1|TRBJ2-5
CASSEGSLRQKETQYF
TGTGCCAGCAGTGAGGGTTCCCTGCGACAGAAAGAGACCCAGTACTTC
>.|.|TRBV5-1|TRBJ1-4
CVSSLGTGNEKLFF
TGCGTCAGCAGCTTGGGGACCGGGAATGAAAAACTGTTTTTT
>many|TRBD2|TRBV6-2/TRBV6-3|TRBJ2-3
CASSYSSSGPWVDTQYF
TGTGCCAGCAGTTACTCGAGTAGCGGGCCGTGGGTGGATACGCAGTATTTT
>.|.|TRBV5-1|TRBJ1-1
CASSVGHSSNTEAFF
TGCGCCAGCAGCGTAGGGCACTCATCCAACACTGAAGCTTTCTTT
>.|.|TRBV6-1|TRBJ2-7
CASSTPQGGGNEQYF
TGTGCCAGCAGTACCCCGCAAGGGGGGGGGAACGAGCAGTACTTC
>many|TRBD2|TRBV11-1|TRBJ2-6
CASSLTLKRGSSGANVLTF
TGTGCCAGCAGCTTAACGCTGAAGCGGGGCAGCTCTGGGGCCAACGTCCTGACTTTC
>many|.|TRBV11-2|TRBJ1-1
CASSSTRMNTEAFF
TGTGCCAGCAGCTCTACAAGAATGAACACTGAAGCTTTCTTT
>few|.|TRBV2|TRBJ2-7
CASNEWGTPYEQYF
TGTGCCAGCAATGAATGGGGGACTCCCTACGAGCAGTACTTC
>many|.|TRBV3-1|TRBJ1-3
CASSQGREGNTIYF
TGTGCCAGCAGCCAAGGCAGGGAGGGAAACACCATATATTTT
>many|TRBD1|TRBV18|TRBJ1-1
CASSPVQPGGNTEAFF
TGTGCCAGCTCACCAGTCCAGCCAGGGGGGAACACTGAAGCTTTCTTT
>many|TRBD2|TRBV24-1|TRBJ2-2
CATGGTGFPSTGELFF
TGTGCCACGGGAGGGACCGGGTTCCCGAGCACCGGGGAGCTGTTTTTT
>.|TRBD1|TRBV23-1|TRBJ2-7
CASSQRPGQGPYEQYF
TGCGCCAGCAGTCAAAGACCGGGACAGGGTCCCTACGAGCAGTACTTC
>many|.|TRBV20-1|TRBJ2-2
CSAPGAGLTGELFF
TGCAGTGCTCCAGGGGCAGGGCTCACCGGGGAGCTGTTTTTT
>many|.|TRBV11-2|TRBJ2-2
CASSLRSTAGVLNTGELFF
TGTGCCAGCAGCTTAAGGAGCACAGCAGGGGTCCTCAACACCGGGGAGCTGTTTTTT
>many|.|TRBV5-1|TRBJ2-3
CASRVFEKVRDTQYF
TGCGCCAGCCGGGTTTTCGAGAAAGTCAGGGATACGCAGTATTTT
>many|.|TRBV5-1|TRBJ1-6
CASSPFSRDSPLHF
TGCGCCAGCAGCCCGTTCTCCAGGGATTCACCCCTCCACTTT
>.|.|TRBV4-1|TRBJ2-7
CASSQDAGASLWEQYF
TGCGCCAGCAGCCAAGATGCGGGGGCTAGCCTGTGGGAGCAGTACTTC
>many|.|TRBV12-3/TRBV12-4|TRBJ1-1
CASSPPRVRENTEAFF
TGTGCCAGCAGTCCCCCCAGGGTGCGGGAGAACACTGAAGCTTTCTTT
>many|TRBD2|TRBV7-2|TRBJ2-3
CASSPQLAGVTDTQYF
TGTGCCAGCAGCCCTCAACTAGCGGGAGTCACAGATACGCAGTATTTT
>many|TRBD2|TRBV11-3|TRBJ2-1
CASSPGLAGFIYNEQFF
TGTGCCAGCAGCCCGGGACTAGCGGGATTCATCTACAATGAGCAGTTCTTC
>many|.|TRBV10-2|TRBJ2-5
CASSEYGYQETQYF
TGCGCCAGCAGTGAGTATGGGTACCAAGAGACCCAGTACTTC
>many|TRBD1|TRBV28|TRBJ1-5
CASSRNRGDQPQHF
TGTGCCAGCAGCCGCAACAGGGGCGATCAGCCCCAGCATTTT
>many|.|TRBV3-1|TRBJ2-5
CASSHLREETQYF
TGTGCCAGCAGCCATTTAAGAGAGGAGACCCAGTACTTC
>few|.|TRBV7-9|TRBJ2-7
CASSAGSYEQYF
TGTGCCAGCAGCGCAGGGTCCTACGAGCAGTACTTC
>many|.|TRBV7-9|TRBJ2-1
CASSWRRGGGSYNEQFF
TGTGCCAGCAGCTGGCGACGAGGTGGAGGCTCCTACAATGAGCAGTTCTTC
>many|.|TRBV11-2|TRBJ2-3
CASRAAGTDTQYF
TGTGCCAGCAGAGCTGCGGGGACAGATACGCAGTATTTT
>few|TRBD1|TRBV7-2|TRBJ2-1
CATTTDRGRYNEQFF
TGTGCCACCACGACGGACAGGGGGCGGTACAATGAGCAGTTCTTC
>many|.|TRBV12-3/TRBV12-4|TRBJ2-3
CASSLSGTPTQYF
TGTGCCAGCAGTCTCTCCGGGACCCCGACGCAGTATTTT
>many|.|TRBV11-2|TRBJ2-2
CASSWRKNTGELFF
TGTGCCAGCAGCTGGAGAAAGAACACCGGGGAGCTGTTTTTT
>many|TRBD1|TRBV12-3/TRBV12-4|TRBJ1-2
CASTLGDRVRYGYTF
TGTGCCAGCACCTTGGGGGACAGGGTAAGGTATGGCTACACCTTC
>.|.|TRBV4-1|TRBJ1-5
CASSQGVQGEKNQPQHF
TGCGCCAGCAGCCAAGGGGTGCAAGGGGAGAAGAATCAGCCCCAGCATTTT
>many|.|TRBV5-1|TRBJ1-3
CASSPSGPGNTIYF
TGCGCCAGCAGCCCGTCCGGCCCTGGAAACACCATATATTTT
>few|.|TRBV5-6|TRBJ1-2
CPSRPGRIYGYTF
TGTCCCAGCAGACCGGGACGGATTTATGGCTACACCTTC
>.|.|TRBV7-9|TRBJ2-1
CASSLSRAGEQFF
TGTGCCAGCAGCTTAAGTCGGGCGGGAGAGCAGTTCTTC
>many|.|TRBV7-9|TRBJ2-1
CASSLEEGGRSFF
TGTGCCAGCAGCTTAGAGGAAGGGGGTCGCTCGTTCTTC
>few|.|TRBV5-4|TRBJ2-2
CAISLELNTGELFF
TGTGCCATCAGCTTGGAGCTCAACACCGGGGAGCTGTTTTTT
>many|TRBD2|TRBV5-1|TRBJ2-1
CASSLDGTSGNEQFF
TGCGCCAGCAGCTTGGATGGGACTAGCGGGAATGAGCAGTTCTTC
>many|.|TRBV18|TRBJ1-1
CASSRVKDTEAFF
TGTGCCAGCTCACGGGTAAAAGACACTGAAGCTTTCTTT
>many|.|TRBV5-5|TRBJ2-2
CASSPTWVRGTGELFF
TGTGCCAGCAGCCCCACGTGGGTAAGGGGTACCGGGGAGCTGTTTTTT
>many|.|TRBV20-1|TRBJ2-1
CSANPGHNNEQFF
TGCAGTGCCAACCCGGGACACAACAATGAGCAGTTCTTC
>many|.|TRBV6-5|TRBJ2-2
CASTHRETGELFF
TGTGCCAGCACTCACCGAGAAACCGGGGAGCTGTTTTTT